This TCR beta chain is from a study of T-cell reconstitution after alpha-beta-depleted transplantation in children. In its sample, this clonotype was seen many times. The CDR3 spans 15 residues. Per the germline V gene, CDR1 is SGHRS and CDR2 is YFSETQ. The V segment lost 4 bases and the J segment 4 bases; nucleotides outside the gene matches: 4. TCRbeta library construction was performed incorporating unique molecular identifiers. In TCRdb, the PCR reads were re-called with MiXCR into one record per CDR3 protein. The table records about 420,000 distinct CDR3 sequences, 11% of them present only once. The material was PBMCs from the stem cell graft donor, obtained from the stem cell graft. This rearrangement joins TRBV5-1 to TRBJ1-5, with 11 bases matching TRBD1. The clonotype was recovered from a human donor who donated a stem cell graft to a child with acute myeloid leukemia. CDR3 sequence (DNA): TGCGCCAGCAGCCCCGGGACAGGGGGTAATCAGCCCCAGCATTTT. This sequence encodes CASSPGTGGNQPQHF.